This is a list of T cell receptor beta chains from one sample in a study of T cell changes during pregnancy in multiple sclerosis. Assay used: immunoSEQ multiplex PCR; TCRdb lists only in-frame clones, some missing. The sample holds tens of thousands of clones, more than 85% seen once. The sequences come from CD4+ T cells from peripheral blood mononuclear cells, collected in the second trimester of pregnancy. These receptors all stem from a female donor in good health, enrolled as a control in a pregnancy study. Each CDR3 is given with its conserved first and last residue. Each record gives: clone size, D gene, J gene, V gene, CDR3 DNA, CDR3 protein. The D gene is left open where the match is weak. Some rows mark clone size as missing; the rest say once, few, many or name a class of expanded clone.

. TRBD1 TRBJ2-7 TRBV6-6 TGTGCCAGCAATAACGACAGGGTTCGAAACGAGCAGTACTTC CASNNDRVRNEQYF
once TRBD1 TRBJ1-2 TRBV18 TGTGCCAGCTCACCGCCCGTAAACAGGGGTTATGGCTACACCTTC CASSPPVNRGYGYTF
. TRBD2 TRBJ2-7 TRBV28 TGTGCCAGCAGTTCCCCCAGTAGCGGGAGCTCCTACGAGCAGTACTTC CASSSPSSGSSYEQYF
. . TRBJ2-3 TRBV5-6 TGTGCCAGCAGCCCCGGAGCAGATACGCAGTATTTT CASSPGADTQYF
. TRBD2 TRBJ2-3 TRBV9 TGTGCCAGCAGCGTAGCTGCGGGAGGGAGCACAGATACGCAGTATTTT CASSVAAGGSTDTQYF
. TRBD1 TRBJ1-5 TRBV28 TGTGCCAGCAGGTCAGGGGGCAACAATCAGCCCCAGCATTTT CASRSGGNNQPQHF
. . TRBJ2-1 TRBV7-7 TGTGCTAGCAGCCGTGGTCCGCAGGGCGATGAGCAGTTCTTC CASSRGPQGDEQFF
. . TRBJ2-7 TRBV7-8 TGTGCCAGCAGCCCAAGACAGCATGGAGAGCAGTACTTC CASSPRQHGEQYF
few TRBD2 TRBJ2-1 TRBV11-3 TGTGCCAGCAGCCAATCCGGGACTAGCGTTGAGCAGTTCTTC CASSQSGTSVEQFF
once TRBD1 TRBJ2-1 TRBV6-6 TGTGCCAGCAAGTTGGACAGGGCCGGTGAGCAGTTCTTC CASKLDRAGEQFF
. TRBD1 TRBJ2-7 TRBV6-6 TGTGCCAGCAGCCTAGATGGGACAGTTGTCTACGAGCAGTACTTC CASSLDGTVVYEQYF
once . TRBJ2-7 TRBV11-2 TGTGCCAGCAGCTTAGATTCTATGGGCCCCTACGAGCAGTACTTC CASSLDSMGPYEQYF
. . TRBJ2-7 TRBV7-8 TGTGCCAGCAGCTTTTCGACAGGTGATGGTGAGCAGTACTTC CASSFSTGDGEQYF
few . TRBJ1-2 TRBV10-3 TGTGCCATCAGTGAGGAGGGGGTCTCTGGCTACACCTTC CAISEEGVSGYTF
. . TRBJ2-5 TRBV5-1 TGCGCCAGCAGCTTGACTAGCCGAGAGACCCAGTACTTC CASSLTSRETQYF
. TRBD1 TRBJ1-1 TRBV29-1 TGCAGCCATAGGACAGGGCGGTCGGACACTGAAGCTTTCTTT CSHRTGRSDTEAFF
. TRBD1 TRBJ1-2 TRBV5-5 TGTGCCAGCAGCTTTGACAGGGATGGCTACACCTTC CASSFDRDGYTF
. TRBD1 TRBJ1-6 TRBV28 TGTGCCAGCAGTTCCGGACAGGGGGATAATTCACCCCTCCACTTT CASSSGQGDNSPLHF
. TRBD1 TRBJ2-5 TRBV2 TGTGCCAGCGGCCGGGACAGGGAAGAGACCCAGTACTTC CASGRDREETQYF
. TRBD1 TRBJ1-2 TRBV15 TGTGCCACCAGCGGGGGACAGAACTATGGCTACACCTTC CATSGGQNYGYTF
. . TRBJ2-3 TRBV1 TGCACCAGCAGCCAAGAAGTTTTCGGGGGGGTGCGGGGCACGCGGTACGGTACAGATACGCAGTATTTT CTSSQEVFGGVRGTRYGTDTQYF
. TRBD1 TRBJ2-3 TRBV7-8 TGTGCCAGCAGCCGGGACAGGGGCACAGATACGCAGTATTTT CASSRDRGTDTQYF
. TRBD1 TRBJ1-2 TRBV27 TGTGCCACCAAAAAGGACAGGGCCTATGGCTACACCTTC CATKKDRAYGYTF
. . TRBJ2-2 TRBV21-1 TGTGCCAGAGGAGGACGGCTAGCCACCGGGGAGCTGTTTTTT CARGGRLATGELFF
. TRBD2 TRBJ2-3 TRBV30 TGTGCCGGGTCCGGGACTAGCGGGGTATACACAGATACGCAGTATTTT CAGSGTSGVYTDTQYF
. . TRBJ2-1 TRBV2 TGTGCCAGCAGCTTCGCGGGGAACTTCACCTACAATGAGCAGTTCTTC CASSFAGNFTYNEQFF
once . TRBJ1-6 TRBV5-1 TGCGCCAGCAGCTTGGGCGGCAGGGGTTATTCACCCCTCCACTTT CASSLGGRGYSPLHF
few . TRBJ1-1 TRBV6-5 TGTGCCAGCAGCCACCGGGGACAAAGGAACACTGAAGCTTTCTTT CASSHRGQRNTEAFF
. TRBD2 TRBJ2-7 TRBV5-1 TGCGCCAGCAGCTTGGGAGGGGGAGCGACTAGCGTTACGCAGTACTTC CASSLGGGATSVTQYF
. . TRBJ2-3 TRBV9 TGTGCCAGCAGCGGACGGGTGGCATCTGAGGGGCAGTATTTT CASSGRVASEGQYF
. . TRBJ2-2 TRBV2 TGTGCCAGCAAATCTAGAAGTACCGGGGAGCTGTTTTTT CASKSRSTGELFF
. . TRBJ2-3 TRBV19 TGTGCCAGTAGTATAGTCGGGCGGGGCACAGATACGCAGTATTTT CASSIVGRGTDTQYF
. . TRBJ1-4 TRBV15 TGTGCCACCAGCAGAGGCAGGGGAACAACTAATGAAAAACTGTTTTTT CATSRGRGTTNEKLFF
. . TRBJ1-1 TRBV6-5 TGTGCCAGCAGTTACAGGAGAATAGAAGCTTTCTTT CASSYRRIEAFF
. . TRBJ2-1 TRBV28 TGTGCCAGCAGTTGGGGAGGTAATACCTACAATGAGCAGTTCTTC CASSWGGNTYNEQFF
. . TRBJ1-5 TRBV30 TGTGCCTGGAGTGTTTCGGAGGGGCAGCCCCAGCATTTT CAWSVSEGQPQHF
. . TRBJ1-6 TRBV28 TGTGCCAGCAGTTTGGGCAGCTTGATCCACTTT CASSLGSLIHF
. TRBD2 TRBJ2-3 TRBV5-1 TGCGCCAGCAGTTTAATGGTACTACTAGCGGGGGGAACAGATACGCAGTATTTT CASSLMVLLAGGTDTQYF
. . TRBJ2-7 TRBV25-1 TGTGCCAGCAAGACTAGGTCGGTTCCTTTCCTCGAGCAGTACTTC CASKTRSVPFLEQYF
few TRBD2 TRBJ2-1 TRBV11-2 TGTGCCAGCAGCTTACTAGCGGGCGTCAATGAGCAGTTCTTC CASSLLAGVNEQFF
once . TRBJ1-5 TRBV4-1 TGCGCCAGCAGCCAAGGGATGCAGGGTCTATGGCAGCCCCAGCATTTT CASSQGMQGLWQPQHF
. . TRBJ2-7 TRBV5-1 TGCGCCAGCACCACACCTTACTCCTACGAGCAGTACTTC CASTTPYSYEQYF
. TRBD1 TRBJ1-6 TRBV9 TGTGCCAGCAGCGCAAGGGACAGGGAATCACCCCTCCACTTT CASSARDRESPLHF
. . TRBJ2-5 TRBV18 TGTGCCAGCTCACCGGTGGCAGGAGAGACCCAGTACTTC CASSPVAGETQYF
. . TRBJ1-6 TRBV28 TGTGCCAGCAATGGCCCAACAGCTACACCCCTCCACTTT CASNGPTATPLHF
once . TRBJ1-4 TRBV6-4 TGTGCCAGCAGTGACTCGATCGGTTATGATGAAAAACTGTTTTTT CASSDSIGYDEKLFF
. . TRBJ2-5 TRBV7-9 TGTGCCAGCAGCCAGGGGGAGACCCAGTACTTC CASSQGETQYF
. . TRBJ2-7 TRBV19 TGTGCCAGTAGTACCTTAGGGCAGGGTGGGTACGAGCAGTACTTC CASSTLGQGGYEQYF
. . TRBJ2-7 TRBV5-1 TGCGCCAGCAGCTTGTTGGAGACCTACGAGCAGTACTTC CASSLLETYEQYF
few TRBD2 TRBJ2-1 TRBV7-9 TGTGCCAGCAGCTTAACCCGCGGTTCGGGGGGTGAGCAGTTCTTC CASSLTRGSGGEQFF
once . TRBJ1-6 TRBV7-9 TGTGCCAGCAGCTTAGCACAGGGTAAGGCACCCCTCCACTTT CASSLAQGKAPLHF
. . TRBJ2-4 TRBV19 TGTGCCAGTAGGGATACAGGGCGCCACATTCAGTACTTC CASRDTGRHIQYF
. . TRBJ2-5 TRBV7-7 TGTGCTAGCAGCTTAGGGTGGGCAGGAAAAGAGACCCAGTACTTC CASSLGWAGKETQYF
. . TRBJ1-4 TRBV28 TGTGCCAGCAGTTCTTCCGCTGGCGTGGAGGAAAAACTGTTTTTT CASSSSAGVEEKLFF
. TRBD2 TRBJ2-1 TRBV7-2 TGTGCCAGCAGCGTCGGGACTAGCGGCAATGAGCAGTTCTTC CASSVGTSGNEQFF